The rows below give T cell receptor beta chains drawn from one sample of a study of blood T cell repertoires in COVID-19. Assay: immunoSEQ multiplex PCR; the TCRdb copy retains only in-frame clones and omits some. Found here are over 200,000 clones, more than 75% of them singletons; the top ten hold about 9.8%. The source material was peripheral blood. The source is a man between 35 and 55 years old who had recovered from COVID-19. CDR3s include the opening cysteine and the closing phenylalanine or tryptophan. The D gene is left open where the match is weak. Clone size is given for some rows only: seen once, a few or many times, or a class if the clone is expanded.

D | J | V | size | CDR3 | DNA
TRBD1 | TRBJ1-5 | TRBV19 | - | CASSIRTGASNQPQHF | TGTGCCAGTAGTATAAGGACAGGGGCTAGCAATCAGCCCCAGCATTTT
TRBD2 | TRBJ2-3 | TRBV15 | - | CATSTQRTSGITDTQYF | TGTGCCACCTCAACACAAAGGACTAGCGGGATAACAGATACGCAGTATTTT
- | TRBJ1-6 | TRBV9 | - | CASSVGLENSPLHF | TGTGCCAGCAGCGTAGGCTTAGAAAATTCACCCCTCCACTTT
- | TRBJ2-1 | TRBV18 | - | CASSPSSPPNEQFF | TGTGCCAGCTCCCCCTCTAGTCCCCCCAATGAGCAGTTCTTC
TRBD2 | TRBJ2-1 | TRBV3-1/TRBV3-2 | - | CASSQGGGREQFF | TGTGCCAGCAGCCAAGGGGGGGGACGCGAGCAGTTCTTC
TRBD2 | TRBJ2-3 | TRBV7-2 | - | CASSMGLAVTDTQYF | TGTGCCAGCAGCATGGGACTAGCAGTTACAGATACGCAGTATTTT
TRBD2 | TRBJ2-7 | TRBV4-3 | - | CASSRGLADSYEQYF | TGCGCCAGCAGCAGGGGACTAGCGGACTCCTACGAGCAGTACTTC
- | TRBJ1-2 | TRBV7-8 | - | CASSSTGPWNYGYTF | TGTGCCAGCAGCTCAACAGGGCCCTGGAACTATGGCTACACCTTC
TRBD2 | TRBJ2-1 | TRBV3-1/TRBV3-2 | - | CASRPGLGGYEQFF | TGTGCCAGCAGACCGGGACTAGGTGGGTATGAGCAGTTCTTC
TRBD1 | TRBJ1-3 | TRBV7-2 | - | CASSSPGQVPSIYF | TGTGCCAGCAGCTCGCCGGGACAGGTCCCTTCCATATATTTT
- | TRBJ1-6 | TRBV5-4 | few | CASSFPSGGNSPLHF | TGTGCCAGCAGCTTCCCCAGCGGGGGTAATTCACCCCTCCACTTT
- | TRBJ2-6 | TRBV18 | - | CASSPTGGSGANVLTF | TGTGCCAGCTCACCAACTGGCGGCTCTGGGGCCAACGTCCTGACTTTC
- | TRBJ1-5 | TRBV20-1 | - | CSASRSGLDNQPQHF | TGCAGTGCTAGTAGATCGGGTTTAGACAATCAGCCCCAGCATTTT
TRBD2 | TRBJ2-5 | TRBV4-2 | once | CASSHGGGRLGAQYF | TGTGCCAGCAGCCACGGGGGGGGCAGGCTAGGGGCCCAGTACTTC
TRBD2 | TRBJ2-5 | TRBV29-1 | - | CSVLRTIAGETQYF | TGCAGCGTTCTTAGGACGATAGCGGGAGAGACCCAGTACTTC
- | TRBJ2-3 | TRBV7-9 | - | CASSLGLPTDTQYF | TGTGCCAGCAGCTTAGGACTACCTACAGATACGCAGTATTTT
- | TRBJ1-5 | TRBV3-1/TRBV3-2 | - | CASSQDRGNQPQHF | TGTGCCAGCAGCCAAGATCGGGGGAATCAGCCCCAGCATTTT
TRBD1 | TRBJ2-7 | TRBV12-3/TRBV12-4 | - | CASRGDSQYEQYF | TGTGCCAGCAGGGGGGACAGCCAGTACGAGCAGTACTTC
TRBD1 | TRBJ2-7 | TRBV19 | once | CASSTRTGGTYEQYF | TGTGCCAGTAGTACCCGGACAGGGGGGACCTACGAGCAGTACTTC
TRBD2 | TRBJ2-5 | TRBV7-6 | - | CASSPLAGDGSQYF | TGTGCCAGCAGTCCACTAGCGGGGGACGGGTCCCAGTACTTC
TRBD2 | TRBJ2-2 | TRBV9 | - | CASSPHSGGNTGELFF | TGTGCCAGCAGCCCGCATAGCGGGGGGAACACCGGGGAGCTGTTTTTT
- | TRBJ2-5 | TRBV6-5 | once | CASSYSLAVLQETQYF | TGTGCCAGCAGTTATTCGCTTGCGGTATTACAAGAGACCCAGTACTTC
TRBD2 | TRBJ2-1 | TRBV7-2 | - | CASSPRLAGGPRGEQFF | TGTGCCAGCAGCCCTAGACTAGCGGGGGGGCCGCGCGGTGAGCAGTTCTTC
TRBD1 | TRBJ1-2 | TRBV7-7 | - | CASSLADRAPNYGYTF | TGTGCCAGCAGCCTAGCCGACAGGGCACCTAACTATGGCTACACCTTC
- | TRBJ2-7 | TRBV5-1 | - | CASTRDTLTEQYF | TGCGCCAGCACCCGGGACACCTTAACCGAGCAGTACTTC
TRBD1 | TRBJ1-5 | TRBV28 | - | CASSSRQGHQPQHF | TGTGCCAGCAGCTCCCGACAGGGCCATCAGCCCCAGCATTTT
TRBD2 | TRBJ2-3 | TRBV3-1/TRBV3-2 | few | CASSRKSGLAGADTQYF | TGTGCCAGCAGCCGCAAGTCGGGACTAGCGGGAGCAGATACGCAGTATTTT
- | TRBJ2-2 | TRBV7-3 | - | CASSLIAGVVGELFF | TGTGCCAGCAGCTTAATTGCAGGGGTGGTCGGGGAGCTGTTTTTT
TRBD2 | TRBJ2-1 | TRBV6-2/TRBV6-3 | - | CASSFLAGVYNEQFF | TGTGCCAGCAGTTTCCTAGCGGGAGTCTACAATGAGCAGTTCTTC
TRBD2 | TRBJ2-7 | TRBV10-3 | - | CAISDPSSGRTYEQYF | TGTGCCATCAGTGACCCCTCTAGCGGGAGAACCTACGAGCAGTACTTC
TRBD1 | TRBJ2-7 | TRBV5-1 | - | CASSSGTGGYEQYF | TGCGCCAGCAGCTCTGGGACAGGGGGCTACGAGCAGTACTTC
- | TRBJ2-1 | TRBV30 | - | CAWRLSTSSQFF | TGTGCCTGGAGGCTCTCGACTTCAAGTCAGTTCTTC
TRBD2 | TRBJ2-7 | TRBV27 | once | CASSSRTSGGTHEQYF | TGTGCCAGCAGTTCCCGGACTAGCGGGGGGACCCACGAGCAGTACTTC
TRBD1 | TRBJ2-7 | TRBV7-9 | - | CASSAGGNYEQYF | TGTGCCAGCAGTGCAGGGGGCAATTACGAGCAGTACTTC
TRBD1 | TRBJ1-2 | TRBV5-4 | - | CASSQGTGGNYGYTF | TGTGCCAGCAGCCAAGGGACAGGGGGCAACTATGGCTACACCTTC
- | TRBJ1-6 | TRBV19 | - | CASSKATFNSPLHF | TGTGCCAGTAGTAAAGCTACCTTCAATTCACCCCTCCACTTT
- | TRBJ2-2 | TRBV5-5 | - | CASSYSEQGVGELFF | TGTGCCAGCAGCTATTCGGAACAGGGAGTCGGGGAGCTGTTTTTT